The T cell receptor beta chain described here comes from a study of blood T cell repertoires in COVID-19. For the study at large: Collection of acute and convalescent COVID-19 samples took place in the United States, Italy and Spain. The analysed material was cDNA or gDNA that came from T cells, B-cell-depleted T cells, or PBMCs.

How the authors handled the data: The authors estimated nucleated cell counts from reference gene primer amplification. Produced via immunoSEQ multiplex PCR; TCRdb's table is partial and in-frame only. The DNA gave D and trimming, while V, J and clone size come from that table. The table shows around 200,000 clones, with 65% to 90% occurring only once. The V gene end was trimmed by 2 bases and the J gene end by 3 bases; junction bases not matched to a gene: 5. The CDR3 contains 14 residues. Germline loops: CDR1 SGHRS, CDR2 YFSETQ. Sequences were obtained from peripheral blood. The receptor was derived from a human donor in a cohort sampled during active COVID-19. The V gene is TRBV5-1, the J gene TRBJ2-7, with 7 bases fitting TRBD2. Written as DNA, the CDR3 is TGCGCCAGCAGCTTCGGCGGGAGCCGCTACGAGCAGTACTTC. This gives the protein CASSFGGSRYEQYF.